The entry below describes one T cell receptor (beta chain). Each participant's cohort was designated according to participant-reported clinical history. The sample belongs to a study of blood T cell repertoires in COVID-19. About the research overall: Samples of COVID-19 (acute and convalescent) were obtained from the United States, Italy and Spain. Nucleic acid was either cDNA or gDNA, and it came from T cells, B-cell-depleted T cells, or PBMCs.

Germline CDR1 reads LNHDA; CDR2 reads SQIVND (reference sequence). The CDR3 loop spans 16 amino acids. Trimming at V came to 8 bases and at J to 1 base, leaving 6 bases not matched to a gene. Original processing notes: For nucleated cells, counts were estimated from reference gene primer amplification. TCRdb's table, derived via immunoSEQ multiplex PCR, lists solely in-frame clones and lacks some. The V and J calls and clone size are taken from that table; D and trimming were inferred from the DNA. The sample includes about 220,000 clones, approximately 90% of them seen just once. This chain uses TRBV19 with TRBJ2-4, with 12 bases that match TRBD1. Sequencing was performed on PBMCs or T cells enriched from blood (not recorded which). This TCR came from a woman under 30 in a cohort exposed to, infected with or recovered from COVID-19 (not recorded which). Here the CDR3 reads CASGGTGGWAKNIQYF. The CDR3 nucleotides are TGTGCCAGTGGGGGGACAGGGGGCTGGGCCAAAAACATTCAGTACTTC. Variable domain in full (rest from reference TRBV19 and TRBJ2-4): DGGITQSPKYLFRKEGQNVTLSCEQNLNHDAMYWYRQDPGQGLRLIYYSQIVNDFQKGDIAEGYSVSREKKESFPLTVTSAQKNPTAFYLCASGGTGGWAKNIQYFGAGTRLSVL.